This T cell receptor (beta chain) was identified in a study of blood T cell repertoires in COVID-19. Study context: T cells, B-cell-depleted T cells, or PBMCs supplied cDNA or gDNA.

Using immunoSEQ multiplex PCR, the repertoire was profiled, and TCRdb retains in-frame clones only, with some absent. The data show a few hundred thousand clones, around nine tenths seen once. Germline V gives CDR1 SGHTA, CDR2 FQGNSA. The length of the CDR3 is 17 residues. V was pared by 1 base and J by 1 base, with 16 bases between. This chain connects TRBV7-2 to TRBJ1-1; TRBD1 is a possible D gene (6 bases). The sequenced material came from PBMCs or T cells enriched from blood (not recorded which). The source of this sequence is a woman between 45 and 65 years old who had recovered from COVID-19. CDR3 nucleotide sequence: TGTGCCAGCAGCTTAGTGGGGGCAGGGTCAGGGAACACTGAAGCTTTCTTT. Translating it yields CASSLVGAGSGNTEAFF.